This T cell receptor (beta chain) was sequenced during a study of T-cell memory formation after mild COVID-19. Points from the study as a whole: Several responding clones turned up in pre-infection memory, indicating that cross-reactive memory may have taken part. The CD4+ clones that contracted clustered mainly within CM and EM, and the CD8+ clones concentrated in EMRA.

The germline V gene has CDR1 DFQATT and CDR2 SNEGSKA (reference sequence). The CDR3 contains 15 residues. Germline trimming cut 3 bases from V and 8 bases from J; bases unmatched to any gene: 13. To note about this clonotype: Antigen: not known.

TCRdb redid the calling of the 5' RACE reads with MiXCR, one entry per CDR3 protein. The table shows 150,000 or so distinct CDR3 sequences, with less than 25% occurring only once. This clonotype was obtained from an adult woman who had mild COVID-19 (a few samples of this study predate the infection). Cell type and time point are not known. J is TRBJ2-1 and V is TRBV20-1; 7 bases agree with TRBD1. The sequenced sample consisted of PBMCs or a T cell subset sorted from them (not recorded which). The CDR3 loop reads CSARVGVGGTHEQFF. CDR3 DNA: TGCAGTGCTAGGGTTGGGGTAGGGGGCACACATGAGCAGTTCTTC.